The T cell receptor (beta chain) described here comes from a study of blood T cell repertoires in COVID-19. The repertoire was sequenced with immunoSEQ multiplex PCR; TCRdb's copy has only in-frame clones and lacks some. Among approximately 220,000 clones, 65% to 90% were seen once, and the ten largest hold approximately 4.2%. This CDR3 comprises 15 residues. Germline V CDR1 and CDR2: SGHTA, FQGTGA. The V and J ends lost 3 bases and 1 base, in that order; junction bases with no gene match: 4. This TCR was sampled from a middle-aged woman with acute COVID-19. V and J are TRBV7-3 and TRBJ2-3, with TRBD2 matching over 7 bases. Sequencing used PBMCs or T cells enriched from blood (not recorded which). CDR3 amino acids: CASSFGGTRTDTQYF. The CDR3 coding sequence is TGTGCCAGCAGCTTCGGGGGGACCCGCACAGATACGCAGTATTTT.